These 21 T cell receptor beta chains came from one sample sequenced in a study of blood T cell repertoires in COVID-19 (dated by TCRdb to between 2020 and 2021). Preparation of the library involved the immunoSEQ multiplex PCR assay. This is the immuneACCESS table as TCRdb keeps it, with only in-frame sequences that have V and J called. A part of the clones is gone; compared with another copy, unresolved V genes explain less than half, and the rest is unexplained. This sample is represented by about 55,000 clones; roughly 80% of them were singletons. Approximately 13% of the sample is in the top ten clones. Sequences were obtained from peripheral blood. All receptors come from a woman in her 70s with acute or convalescent COVID-19.

This chain joins TRBV27 and TRBJ1-2; 7 bases match TRBD1. V dropped 8 bases and J dropped 1; count of bases not matched to a gene: 10. The CDR3 runs to 15 residues. The germline V gene encodes CDR1 MNHEY and CDR2 SMNVEV (reference sequence). The CDR3 sequence: CASSRTGRVNYGYTF. In DNA form, the CDR3 reads TGTGCCAGCTCCCGGACAGGAAGGGTTAACTATGGCTACACCTTC.

The chain carries TRBV6-5 and TRBJ1-2; perhaps TRBD1 as D (6 bases). The CDR3 has 15 residues. Germline CDR1 and CDR2: MNHEY and SVGAGI. Trimming took 5 bases from V and 2 from J, leaving 15 bases between them. The CDR3 loop reads CASSQGRGRNYGYTF. In DNA form, the CDR3 reads TGTGCCAGCAGTCAGGGGAGGGGAAGAAACTATGGCTACACCTTC.

This rearrangement joins TRBV5-6 to TRBJ1-1; D may be TRBD1 (5 bases). V lost 6 bases and J 11 bases, leaving 20 bases between the germline ends. CDR1 SGHDT and CDR2 YYEEEE come from the germline V gene. The CDR3 runs 13 residues. The CDR3 coding sequence is TGTGCCAGCACCCTAACTTGGGGAGGGGAGGCTTTCTTT. Its translation: CASTLTWGGEAFF.

In this sample, this clone turned up a few times. The chain carries TRBV7-9 and TRBJ1-4, with 8 positions matching TRBD1. Per germline, CDR1 SEHNR and CDR2 FQNEAQ (reference sequence). V lost 5 bases and J lost 1; bases outside the gene matches: 3. The CDR3 is 15 amino acids. CDR3 loop: CASSPGQGTNEKLFF. CDR3 nucleotides: TGTGCCAGCAGCCCTGGACAGGGAACTAATGAAAAACTGTTTTTT. Using reference TRBV7-9 and TRBJ1-4 for the parts outside the CDR3, the full variable domain is DTGVSQNPRHKITKRGQNVTFRCDPISEHNRLYWYRQTLGQGPEFLTYFQNEAQLEKSRLLSDRFSAERPKGSFSTLEIQRTEQGDSAMYLCASSPGQGTNEKLFFGSGTQLSVL.

As DNA, the CDR3 is TGTGCCAGCAGCGGTGATCGATTGGGGGCCAACACCATATATTTT. Amino acid sequence: CASSGDRLGANTIYF. This chain joins TRBV9 and TRBJ1-3; the D gene is possibly TRBD1 (6 bases). CDR1 and CDR2 from the germline V gene are SGDLS and YYNGEE. V was trimmed by 3 bases and J by 7 bases, leaving 17 bases between them. The CDR3 totals 15 residues. Based on the CDR3 plus reference TRBV9 and TRBJ1-3, the full variable domain is DSGVTQTPKHLITATGQRVTLRCSPRSGDLSVYWYQQSLDQGLQFLIQYYNGEERAKGNILERFSAQQFPDLHSELNLSSLELGDSALYFCASSGDRLGANTIYFGEGSWLTVV.

This clone was recorded only once. The J gene is TRBJ2-3, the V gene TRBV5-6; D is undetermined. Per germline, CDR1 SGHDT and CDR2 YYEEEE. V dropped 0 bases and J dropped 7 bases, with 6 bases sitting between them. This CDR3 has 12 residues. CDR3 in DNA: TGTGCCAGCAGCTTGGACGGTTATACGCAGTATTTT. This translates into CASSLDGYTQYF.

V and J are TRBV27 and TRBJ1-5; tentatively, D is TRBD1 (6 bases). Germline V gene lookup returns CDR1 MNHEY and CDR2 SMNVEV (reference sequence). The CDR3 runs 14 residues. V was pared by 6 bases and J by 2 bases, with 11 bases between. The CDR3 spells CASSPRGGNQPQHF. The CDR3 DNA follows: TGTGCCAGCAGCCCCAGGGGAGGCAATCAGCCCCAGCATTTT.

The CDR3 reads CASSSWTRNTEAFF. The CDR3 coding sequence is TGTGCCAGCAGTTCCTGGACAAGGAACACTGAAGCTTTCTTT. V gene TRBV6-5 combines with J gene TRBJ1-1, with D possibly matching TRBD1 (5 bases). V was pared by 4 bases and J by 1 base, with 10 bases between. This CDR3 is 14 amino acids long. Per the germline V gene, CDR1 is MNHEY and CDR2 is SVGAGI.

The chain links TRBV7-6 to TRBJ2-3; D possibly corresponds to TRBD2 (5 bases). With 3 bases removed from V and 2 bases from J, the gap between germline ends came to 9 bases. Germline V gives CDR1 SGHVS, CDR2 FNYEAQ. The CDR3 runs to 14 residues. The CDR3: CASSLGASTDTQYF. Written as DNA, the CDR3 is TGTGCCAGCAGCTTGGGAGCTTCCACAGATACGCAGTATTTT.

At least ten counts were recorded for this clone. The chain has TRBV3-1 (or the pseudogene TRBV3-2) and TRBJ1-2; D remains ambiguous. CDR3 size: 13 residues. Deletions cut 3 bases from V and 7 bases from J, with 12 bases between. Germline CDR1 reads LGHDT; CDR2 reads YNNKEL (reference sequence). In DNA form, the CDR3 reads TGTGCCAGCAGCCACCTTGAACGGGGTGGCTACACCTTC. This translates into CASSHLERGGYTF.

This clone was found once. The V gene is TRBV7-3, the J gene TRBJ2-5; TRBD1 agrees at 8 bases. From germline, CDR1 is SGHTA and CDR2 FQGTGA. This CDR3 comprises 16 residues. Trimming removed 5 bases from V and 1 base from J; junction bases left unmatched: 9. CDR3 protein: CASSRQGKQGQETQYF. As DNA, the CDR3 is TGTGCCAGCAGCCGACAGGGGAAACAGGGCCAAGAGACCCAGTACTTC.

V usage is TRBV4-1 and J usage is TRBJ1-4; no firm D call. CDR1 MGHRA and CDR2 YSYEKL come from the germline V gene. Trimming stripped 0 bases from V and 8 bases from J, with 10 bases between. There are 14 residues in the CDR3. The CDR3 nucleotides are TGCGCCAGCAGCCAAGATGAGGGTTGGGAAAAACTGTTTTTT. Translating gives CASSQDEGWEKLFF.

V and J are TRBV10-1 and TRBJ1-1; D not certain. In germline, CDR1 is WNHNN, CDR2 SYGVQD (reference sequence). The germline V and J ends were trimmed by 8 bases and 0 bases, with 13 bases remaining between them. The CDR3 consists of 14 residues. CDR3 loop: CASRSGDLNTEAFF. The DNA of the CDR3 is TGCGCCAGCCGGTCCGGGGATCTGAACACTGAAGCTTTCTTT.

V and J are TRBV24-1 and TRBJ2-7; 12 bases align to TRBD1. The ends lost 11 bases at V and 8 bases at J; junction bases unmatched: 15. Per the germline V gene, CDR1 is KGHDR and CDR2 is SFDVKD. This CDR3 is 15 amino acids long. Written as DNA, the CDR3 is TGTGCCATCTCGGGGCGAGGGACAGGGGGCCGCAAGCAGTACGTC. Its translation: CAISGRGTGGRKQYV.

This chain uses TRBV4-1 with TRBJ1-6, with TRBD1 identical over 9 bases. The V gene end was trimmed by 6 bases and the J gene end by 10 bases; junction bases not matched to a gene: 13. The CDR3 has 16 residues. Germline loops: CDR1 MGHRA, CDR2 YSYEKL. CDR3: CASSLVGTGRQSPLHF. As DNA, the CDR3 is TGCGCCAGCAGTCTTGTAGGGACAGGGAGGCAATCACCCCTCCACTTT.

This clone was seen only a few times. The chain links TRBV25-1 to TRBJ1-4; 7 bases are shared with TRBD1. Germline V gene lookup returns CDR1 MGHDK and CDR2 SYGVNS. The CDR3 loop spans 14 amino acids. V gave up 3 bases and J gave up 11 bases; unmatched junction bases: 9. CDR3 sequence (DNA): TGTGCCAGCAGTGACGACAGGGAGTCAACTAAACTGTTTTTT. This gives the protein CASSDDRESTKLFF.

The chain couples TRBV29-1 to TRBJ1-2, with D uncertain. V lost 4 bases, J lost 0 bases, and 6 bases lay in between. The germline gives CDR1 SQVTM, CDR2 ANQGSEA. The CDR3 consists of 12 residues. CDR3 sequence: CSVGRANYGYTF. The CDR3 DNA reads TGCAGCGTTGGGAGGGCTAACTATGGCTACACCTTC. Combining the CDR3 with reference TRBV29-1 and TRBJ1-2 gives the whole variable domain SAVISQKPSRDICQRGTSLTIQCQVDSQVTMMFWYRQQPGQSLTLIATANQGSEATYESGFVIDKFPISRPNLTFSTLTVSNMSPEDSSIYLCSVGRANYGYTFGSGTRLTVV.

The chain uses TRBV7-9 and TRBJ2-5, with D tentatively TRBD2 (5 bases). Germline CDR1 SEHNR, CDR2 FQNEAQ (reference sequence). The CDR3 runs 11 residues. The CDR3 is CAYLRGETQYF. In nucleotides, the CDR3 is TGTGCATACCTCCGGGGAGAGACCCAGTACTTC.

The chain carries TRBV5-5 and TRBJ1-4; D is unclear. V was cut by 2 bases and J by 8 bases, with 4 bases left in between. CDR1 is SGHKS and CDR2 is YYEKEE in the germline V gene (reference sequence). The CDR3 has 11 residues. CDR3 residues: CASSFVEKLFF. As DNA, the CDR3 is TGTGCCAGCAGCTTCGTCGAAAAACTGTTTTTT.

The chain links TRBV11-2 to TRBJ1-5; D perhaps matches TRBD1 (6 bases). CDR1 is SGHAT, CDR2 FQNNGV, per germline. CDR3 length: 15 amino acids. Between the trimmed V and J ends, which lost 4 bases and 6 bases, there was a span of 16 bases. The CDR3: CASSSGQGSVQPQHF. CDR3 nucleotides: TGTGCCAGCAGCTCGGGTCAGGGGTCGGTTCAGCCCCAGCATTTT.

The V gene is TRBV7-9, the J gene TRBJ1-1, with 7 bases identical to TRBD1. Germline loops: CDR1 SEHNR, CDR2 FQNEAQ (reference sequence). CDR3 size: 13 residues. With 6 bases clipped from V and 5 bases from J, the junction kept 6 bases outside the gene matches. The CDR3 bases are TGTGCCAGCAGTTCGCAGGGGGGAACTGAAGCTTTCTTT. Translated: CASSSQGGTEAFF.